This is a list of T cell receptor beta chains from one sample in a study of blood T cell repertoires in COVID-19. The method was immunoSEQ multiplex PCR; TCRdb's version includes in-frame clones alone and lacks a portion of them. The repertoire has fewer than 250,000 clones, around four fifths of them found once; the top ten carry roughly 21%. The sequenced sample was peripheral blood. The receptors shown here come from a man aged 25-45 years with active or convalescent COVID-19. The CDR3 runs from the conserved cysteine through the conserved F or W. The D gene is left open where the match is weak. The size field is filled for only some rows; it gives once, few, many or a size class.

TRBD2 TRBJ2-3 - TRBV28 CASSLWGLALSDTQYF TGTGCCAGCAGTTTATGGGGACTAGCTCTCTCAGATACGCAGTATTTT
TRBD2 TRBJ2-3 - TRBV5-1 CASSLGGRESDTQYF TGCGCCAGCAGCTTGGGAGGGAGGGAATCAGATACGCAGTATTTT
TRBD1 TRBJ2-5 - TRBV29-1 CSVVRDSNQETQYF TGCAGCGTTGTCCGGGACAGCAACCAAGAGACCCAGTACTTC
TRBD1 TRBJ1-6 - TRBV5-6 CASSLGGTGNSPLHF TGTGCCAGCAGCTTGGGAGGGACAGGGAATTCACCCCTCCACTTT
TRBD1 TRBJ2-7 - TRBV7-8 CASSYDRGSGEQYF TGTGCCAGCAGTTATGACAGGGGTTCTGGCGAGCAGTACTTC
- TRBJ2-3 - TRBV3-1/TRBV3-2 CASSQDLATGTDTQYF TGTGCCAGCAGCCAAGATCTAGCGACAGGCACAGATACGCAGTATTTT
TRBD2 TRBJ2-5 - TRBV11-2 CASSSMGLATWGIETQYF TGTGCCAGCAGCTCGATGGGACTAGCGACATGGGGTATTGAGACCCAGTACTTC
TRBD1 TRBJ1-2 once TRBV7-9 CASSWDRARGNYGYTF TGTGCCAGCAGCTGGGACAGGGCCCGCGGTAACTATGGCTACACCTTC
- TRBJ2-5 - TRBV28 CASSLSDRGARVETQYF TGTGCCAGCAGTTTATCTGATCGGGGGGCGCGAGTAGAGACCCAGTACTTC
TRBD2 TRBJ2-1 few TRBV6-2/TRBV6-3 CASSQRGTSGGRGQFF TGTGCCAGCAGCCAACGGGGGACTAGCGGGGGAAGGGGGCAGTTCTTC
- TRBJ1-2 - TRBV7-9 CASSLGQQNYGYTF TGTGCCAGCAGCTTAGGACAGCAAAACTATGGCTACACCTTC
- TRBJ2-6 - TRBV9 CASSFRGGANVLTF TGTGCCAGCAGCTTCAGAGGTGGGGCCAACGTCCTGACTTTC
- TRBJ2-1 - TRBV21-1 CASSKVRRTSGGRYEQFF TGTGCCAGCAGCAAAGTGAGAAGGACTAGCGGGGGGAGGTATGAGCAGTTCTTC
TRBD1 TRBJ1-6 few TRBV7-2 CASLQSPGTGNSPLHF TGTGCCAGTTTACAGTCCCCCGGGACAGGGAATTCACCCCTCCACTTT
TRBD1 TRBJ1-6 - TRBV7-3 CASSRKGQGGSPLHF TGTGCCAGCAGCCGAAAAGGACAGGGTGGATCACCCCTCCACTTT
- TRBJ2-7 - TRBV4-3 CASSPTLGAGAVYEQYF TGCGCCAGCAGCCCCACCCTGGGGGCAGGGGCTGTTTACGAGCAGTACTTC
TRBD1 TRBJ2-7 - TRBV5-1 CASSGDRRPREQYF TGCGCCAGCAGCGGGGACAGGAGACCCAGAGAGCAGTACTTC
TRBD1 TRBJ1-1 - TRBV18 CASSPMTGGGNEAFF TGTGCCAGCTCACCAATGACAGGGGGCGGGAATGAAGCTTTCTTT
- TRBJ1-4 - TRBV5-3 CARRTSTNEKLFF TGTGCCAGAAGGACTTCAACTAATGAAAAACTGTTTTTT
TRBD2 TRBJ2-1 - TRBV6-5 CASRGLVGGGNEQFF TGTGCCAGCAGGGGACTAGTCGGCGGGGGAAATGAGCAGTTCTTC
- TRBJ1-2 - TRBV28 CASSFTSTGTGYTF TGTGCCAGCAGTTTTACTTCGACAGGTACGGGCTACACCTTC
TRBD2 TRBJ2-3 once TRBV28 CASSLPGTRGVTQYF TGTGCCAGCAGTTTACCCGGGACTAGAGGCGTTACGCAGTATTTT
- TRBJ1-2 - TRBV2 CASSIANYGYTF TGTGCCAGCTCTATAGCAAACTATGGCTACACCTTC